Listed here are 22 T cell receptor beta chains from one sample, sequenced in a study of blood T cells in healthy people across ages. A second PCR of about 7 to 11 cycles used a sample-barcoded 5' primer and a J-beta primer mix. Each CDR3 protein is one row after TCRdb ran MiXCR on the 5' RACE reads. This sample has 800,000 to 950,000 distinct CDR3 sequences, with 25% to 35% found just once. These data also formed part of another study, on T cells of mothers and their children.

Sequencing was done on a sample of blood. Receptors originate from a woman between 35 and 50 years old in good health.

Many counts were recorded for this clonotype. The CDR3 DNA reads TGTGCTAGTGCCCTGGAGGGGGCTACCGAGCAGTACTTC. Translation gives CASALEGATEQYF. V and J are TRBV12-5 and TRBJ2-7, with a possible D match to TRBD1 (7 bases). The CDR3 sequence is 13 residues long. The V and J ends lost 7 bases and 6 bases respectively, with 16 bases between them. CDR1 and CDR2 from the germline V gene are LGHNT and FRNRAP. Supplemented by reference TRBV12-5 and TRBJ2-7, the full variable domain reads DARVTQTPRHKVTEMGQEVTMRCQPILGHNTVFWYRQTMMQGLELLAYFRNRAPLDDSGMPKDRFSAEMPDATLATLKIQPSEPRDSAVYFCASALEGATEQYFGPGTRLTVT.

This clonotype was detected many times. The chain couples TRBV24-1 to TRBJ1-2; D gene uncertain. V was shortened by 6 bases and J by 1 base, with 8 bases between the two germline ends. The CDR3 covers 13 residues. Germline V lookup: CDR1 KGHDR, CDR2 SFDVKD. The CDR3 reads CATSLGINYGYTF. The CDR3 nucleotides read TGTGCCACCAGTCTTGGGATTAACTATGGCTACACCTTC.

CDR3 bases: TGCAGCGTGAGGGGCAGGGCGAACACCGGGGAGCTGTTTTTT. As protein: CSVRGRANTGELFF. This sequence joins TRBV29-1 and TRBJ2-2; perhaps D is TRBD1 or TRBD2 (5 bases each). The CDR3 totals 14 residues. Trimming stripped 6 bases from V and 0 bases from J, with 11 bases between. CDR1 and CDR2 (germline): SQVTM, ANQGSEA.

The chain links TRBV20-1 to TRBJ2-7; 10 bases map to TRBD2. CDR1 DFQATT and CDR2 SNEGSKA come from the germline V gene (reference sequence). There are 15 residues in the CDR3. V shed 3 bases, J shed 5 bases, and the junction held 10 bases outside the gene matches. The CDR3: CSASLRSGGAHEQYF. The CDR3 coding sequence is TGCAGTGCTAGCCTAAGAAGCGGGGGGGCCCACGAGCAGTACTTC.

The chain uses TRBV20-1 and TRBJ2-3; 14 bases map to TRBD2. The CDR3 is made up of 17 amino acids. The germline CDR1 and CDR2 sequences are DFQATT and SNEGSKA (reference sequence). V lost 1 base, J lost 7 bases, and 10 bases stayed unmatched. The CDR3 nucleotides read TGCAGTGCTAGAGGCCCGGGGACTAGCGGGGGACGGAATACGCAGTATTTT. Its translation: CSARGPGTSGGRNTQYF.

This chain joins TRBV11-1 and TRBJ1-1; TRBD1 aligns across 10 bases. Trimming at V came to 7 bases and at J to 4 bases, leaving 12 bases not matched to a gene. CDR1 SGHAT and CDR2 FQDESV come from the germline V gene (reference sequence). This CDR3 region has 16 residues. CDR3 sequence reads: CASTAGQGLIGTEAFF. DNA of the CDR3: TGTGCCAGCACCGCGGGACAGGGGCTAATCGGCACTGAAGCTTTCTTT.

The chain joins TRBV2 to TRBJ2-1; 12 bases align to TRBD2. After removal of 3 bases from V and 4 bases from J, the junction contained 1 base not matched to a gene. Per germline, CDR1 SNHLY and CDR2 FYNNEI. CDR3 length: 15 amino acids. The CDR3 nucleotides are TGTGCCAGCAGTGACCTAGCGGGGGGGTACAATGAGCAGTTCTTC. The encoded protein is CASSDLAGGYNEQFF.

This clonotype was seen a handful of times. The chain recombines TRBV24-1 with TRBJ2-2; 7 nucleotides line up with TRBD1. The junction had 6 bases not matched to a gene; V was cut back by 4 bases and J by 2 bases. The CDR3 sequence is 16 residues long. Looked up from germline, CDR1 is KGHDR and CDR2 is SFDVKD. The CDR3 here is CATSDAGTANTGELFF. The CDR3 DNA follows: TGTGCCACCAGTGACGCCGGGACAGCCAACACCGGGGAGCTGTTTTTT.

This clonotype was picked up one time. This could be a read error, since a much larger clone is one nucleotide away. The chain recombines TRBV5-5 with TRBJ2-1, with D possibly being TRBD2 (5 bases). Germline loops: CDR1 SGHKS, CDR2 YYEKEE (reference sequence). The V end was cut by 6 bases, the J end by 13 bases, with 17 bases between. The CDR3 has 12 amino acids. The CDR3 loop is CASTSISETQFF. CDR3 DNA: TGTGCCAGCACTAGCATCTCAGAGACCCAGTTCTTC.

The rearrangement uses TRBV7-9 and TRBJ2-3; D may be TRBD1 (6 bases). The germline gives CDR1 SEHNR, CDR2 FQNEAQ (reference sequence). Trimming cost V 5 bases and J 5 bases, with 14 bases left between them. This CDR3 is 14 amino acids long. The CDR3, as DNA: TGTGCCAGCAGCGGGACCACAGGGTTAGATACGCAGTATTTT. It yields the protein CASSGTTGLDTQYF.

This clonotype has just a few counts. The genes are TRBV5-1 and TRBJ1-1, with TRBD1 as a possible D gene (5 bases). The germline V gene encodes CDR1 SGHRS and CDR2 YFSETQ. V was clipped by 2 bases and J by 11 bases, with 13 bases between them. CDR3 length: 12 amino acids. CDR3 region: CASSLEGPGAFF. CDR3 DNA sequence: TGCGCCAGCAGCTTAGAGGGCCCAGGGGCTTTCTTT.

V is TRBV5-5 and J is TRBJ1-5; TRBD1 agrees at 7 bases. Germline CDR1 SGHKS, CDR2 YYEKEE (reference sequence). V lost 0 bases to trimming and J lost 8 bases; unmatched junction nucleotides: 5. The CDR3 runs 14 residues. The CDR3 is CASSLGGGLEPQHF. For the CDR3, the DNA is TGTGCCAGCAGCTTGGGAGGGGGCTTGGAGCCCCAGCATTTT.

The sample holds a few counts of this clonotype. V gene TRBV15 combines with J gene TRBJ1-4; D not certain. V was trimmed by 1 base and J by 4 bases, leaving 7 bases between them. Germline assignment: CDR1 LNHNV and CDR2 YYDKDF (reference sequence). The length of the CDR3 is 14 residues. In DNA form, the CDR3 reads TGTGCCACCAGCAGAGTGGACCGTAATGAAAAACTGTTTTTT. As protein: CATSRVDRNEKLFF.

The chain has TRBV9 and TRBJ1-6; 8 nucleotides match TRBD1. V was clipped by 3 bases and J by 7 bases; unmatched bases: 6. Germline CDR1 is SGDLS and CDR2 is YYNGEE. The CDR3 extends over 15 amino acids. The CDR3 is CASSGQGLFNSPLHF. CDR3 DNA: TGTGCCAGCAGCGGACAGGGGCTTTTCAATTCACCCCTCCACTTT.

The chain recombines TRBV29-1 with TRBJ2-7, with TRBD1 identical over 9 bases. Germline CDR1 SQVTM, CDR2 ANQGSEA. The CDR3 is 14 residues long. The V segment lost 6 bases and the J segment 10 bases; nucleotides outside the gene matches: 16. The CDR3 sequence: CSVVKQGAQEAQYF. The CDR3 DNA sequence: TGCAGCGTCGTAAAACAGGGGGCACAAGAGGCCCAGTACTTC.

In this sample, this clonotype turned up a few times. The CDR3 here is CASSSGQADEKLFF. DNA of the CDR3: TGCGCCAGCAGCTCGGGACAGGCGGATGAAAAACTGTTTTTT. The chain employs TRBV5-1 and TRBJ1-4, with TRBD1 matching 8 bases. V lost 3 bases and J lost 6; bases outside the gene matches: 4. CDR3 length: 14 amino acids. Looked up from germline, CDR1 is SGHRS and CDR2 is YFSETQ.

Many counts were recorded for this clonotype. This chain links TRBV5-1 with TRBJ2-1; the match to TRBD2 covers 15 bases. Germline CDR1 and CDR2: SGHRS and YFSETQ. Losses at the gene ends were 2 bases for V and 10 bases for J; bases not matched to a gene: 4. The CDR3 contains 15 residues. CDR3 residues: CASSLGLAGGQEQFF. The CDR3 region has the DNA TGCGCCAGCAGCTTAGGACTAGCGGGGGGGCAAGAGCAGTTCTTC.

This clonotype is a singleton in its sample. This CDR3 fails to terminate in the conserved phenylalanine or tryptophan, so it likely reflects a read error. The chain is built from TRBV10-3 and TRBJ2-1, with TRBD2 identical over 10 bases. The CDR3 runs 15 residues. Trimming removed 3 bases from V and 7 bases from J; junction bases left unmatched: 6. In germline, CDR1 is ENHRY, CDR2 SYGVKD. CDR3 in amino acids: CAISDQAGGRNEQFL. The CDR3 region has the DNA TGTGCCATCAGTGATCAAGCGGGGGGGCGTAATGAGCAGTTCTTG.

In its sample, this clonotype was seen once. The chain carries TRBV6-5 and TRBJ1-1, with D uncertain. Germline V gene lookup returns CDR1 MNHEY and CDR2 SVGAGI. V was pared by 6 bases and J by 5 bases, with 13 bases between. This CDR3 has 13 amino acids. The CDR3 loop is CASSDGLRTEAFF. The CDR3 bases are TGTGCCAGCAGCGACGGGCTTAGGACTGAAGCTTTCTTT.

V and J are TRBV30 and TRBJ1-6; D unresolved. With 2 bases removed from V and 8 bases from J, the gap between germline ends came to 4 bases. This CDR3 spans 11 amino acids. Germline values: CDR1 GTSNPN, CDR2 SVGIG (reference sequence). The CDR3 loop reads CAWSQDSPLHF. In nucleotides, the CDR3 is TGTGCCTGGAGTCAGGATTCACCCCTCCACTTT.

This chain uses TRBV12-3 or TRBV12-4 with TRBJ1-2; D may be TRBD1 (5 bases). Trimming left V 2 bases short and J 6 bases short, with 13 bases between. The CDR3 is made up of 14 amino acids. The CDR3 is CASSLQGVTDGYTF. CDR3 in DNA: TGTGCCAGCAGTTTACAAGGGGTGACGGATGGCTACACCTTC.

The table lists this clonotype with many counts. CDR3 sequence: CSFVGSGGLYNEQFF. The CDR3 nucleotides read TGCAGCTTTGTAGGTAGCGGGGGCCTCTACAATGAGCAGTTCTTC. V and J are TRBV29-1 and TRBJ2-1; 9 bases agree with TRBD2. V trimming: 8 bases; J trimming: 3 bases; junction bases outside the gene matches: 11. The CDR3 contains 15 residues. Germline V gene sequence: CDR1 SQVTM, CDR2 ANQGSEA.